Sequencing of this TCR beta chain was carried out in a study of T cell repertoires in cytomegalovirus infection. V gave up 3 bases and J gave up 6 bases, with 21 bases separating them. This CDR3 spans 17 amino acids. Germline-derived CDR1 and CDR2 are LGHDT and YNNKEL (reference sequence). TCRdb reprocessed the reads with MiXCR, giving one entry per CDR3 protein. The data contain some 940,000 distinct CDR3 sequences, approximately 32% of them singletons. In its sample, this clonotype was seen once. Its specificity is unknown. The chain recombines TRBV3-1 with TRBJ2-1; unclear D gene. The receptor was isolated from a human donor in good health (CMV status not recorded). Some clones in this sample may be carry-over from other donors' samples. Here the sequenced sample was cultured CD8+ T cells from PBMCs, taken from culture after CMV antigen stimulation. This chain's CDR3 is CASSQVPDSLPGNEQFF. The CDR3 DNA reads TGTGCCAGCAGCCAGGTACCTGACTCCCTTCCAGGCAATGAGCAGTTCTTC.